Sequencing of this TCR beta chain was carried out in a study of shared clonotypes between healthy human individuals. Points from the study as a whole: Clonotype sharing among donors was thought likely to change with sequencing depth.

At a deep level, the assay was run. The repertoire was sequenced with immunoSEQ multiplex PCR; TCRdb's copy has only in-frame clones and lacks some. The sample has around 1,900,000 clones; about 94% are singletons. CD45RO-negative cells were positively selected for CCR7, leaving out terminally differentiated effector memory CD45RA+ cells. As to this clone: Its antigen is undetermined.

V was cut by 0 bases and J by 5 bases, with 22 bases left in between. The germline V gene encodes CDR1 LNHDA and CDR2 SQIVND (reference sequence). There are 19 residues in the CDR3. The sequenced sample consisted of naive CD8+ T cells from PBMCs. V gene TRBV19 combines with J gene TRBJ1-4, with D unclear. The clonotype was recovered from a man aged 18 to 35 in good health. Some clones in this sample may be carry-over from other donors' samples. CDR3 nucleotides: TGTGCCAGTAGTATAGATCTTCAAAGTAGACTCCTCGGCAATGAAAAACTGTTTTTT. Its protein is CASSIDLQSRLLGNEKLFF.